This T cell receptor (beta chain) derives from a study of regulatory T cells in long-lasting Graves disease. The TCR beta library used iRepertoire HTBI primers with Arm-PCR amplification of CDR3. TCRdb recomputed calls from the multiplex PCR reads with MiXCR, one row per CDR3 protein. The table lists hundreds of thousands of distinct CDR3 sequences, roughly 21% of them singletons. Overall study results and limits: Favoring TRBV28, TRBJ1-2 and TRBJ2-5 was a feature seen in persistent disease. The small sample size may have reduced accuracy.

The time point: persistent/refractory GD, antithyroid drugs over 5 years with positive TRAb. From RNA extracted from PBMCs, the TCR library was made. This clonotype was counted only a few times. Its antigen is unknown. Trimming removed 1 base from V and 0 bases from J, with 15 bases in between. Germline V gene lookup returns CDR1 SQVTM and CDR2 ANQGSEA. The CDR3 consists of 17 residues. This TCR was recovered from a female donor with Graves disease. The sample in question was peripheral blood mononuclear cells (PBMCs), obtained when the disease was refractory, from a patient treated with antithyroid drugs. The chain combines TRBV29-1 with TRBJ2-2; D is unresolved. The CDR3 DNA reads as TGCAGCGTTGAAGTTTTTGGACCAACGGCGAACACCGGGGAGCTGTTTTTT. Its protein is CSVEVFGPTANTGELFF.